Following are 19 T cell receptor beta chains from one sample sequenced in a study of cytomegalovirus exposure and HLA in healthy donors (dated by TCRdb to 2016 to 2017). The library was prepared using the immunoSEQ multiplex PCR assay. The multiplex PCR relied on a mix of 60 forward primers for TCR Vbeta segments and 13 reverse primers for TCR Jbeta segments. As stored in TCRdb, this immuneACCESS dataset retains in-frame rearrangements with V and J assigned. A fraction of the clones does not appear; measured against another copy, unresolved V genes explain less than half of the discrepancy, and the remainder lacks a known reason. In this sample the table shows 95,000 to 110,000 clones, almost 80% of which occur a single time. The top ten constitute roughly 4% of the sample. Sequenced input: PBMCs. The receptor source for this set is a man over 45 in good health and CMV-seropositive.

This clone was detected only a few times. V is TRBV25-1 and J is TRBJ2-7, with 8 bases lining up with TRBD1. From germline, CDR1 is MGHDK and CDR2 SYGVNS. CDR3 length: 15 residues. V shed 5 bases and J 2 bases; nucleotides not matched to a gene: 8. This CDR3 reads CASSPANRGTYEQYF. CDR3 sequence (DNA): TGTGCCAGCAGTCCCGCCAACAGGGGGACCTACGAGCAGTACTTC.

This chain links TRBV19 with TRBJ2-3, with 13 bases matching TRBD2. The V and J ends lost 5 bases and 8 bases, in that order; junction bases with no gene match: 4. The CDR3 is made up of 14 amino acids. Germline values: CDR1 LNHDA, CDR2 SQIVND (reference sequence). The DNA of the CDR3 is TGTGCCAGTAGTCGAGGACTAGCGGGAGTTACGCAGTATTTT. Its translation is CASSRGLAGVTQYF.

CDR3 in DNA: TGCGCCAGCAGCTTGGACAGTGCTGGGGAGACCCAGTACTTC. Its protein product is CASSLDSAGETQYF. This chain links TRBV5-1 with TRBJ2-5; D gene uncertain. Germline lookup yields CDR1 SGHRS and CDR2 YFSETQ. Trimming stripped 0 bases from V and 5 bases from J, with 11 bases between. This CDR3 comprises 14 residues.

The chain uses TRBV5-1 and TRBJ1-3, with D unresolved. V gave up 0 bases and J gave up 0 bases, with 13 bases separating them. Per germline, CDR1 SGHRS and CDR2 YFSETQ. This CDR3 has 17 amino acids. The CDR3 DNA reads as TGCGCCAGCAGCTTGGGGGCGTCAGCCCTCTCTGGAAACACCATATATTTT. This translates into CASSLGASALSGNTIYF. Complete variable domain (other parts from reference TRBV5-1 and TRBJ1-3): KAGVTQTPRYLIKTRGQQVTLSCSPISGHRSVSWYQQTPGQGLQFLFEYFSETQRNKGNFPGRFSGRQFSNSRSEMNVSTLELGDSALYLCASSLGASALSGNTIYFGEGSWLTVV.

With respect to this clone: This same CDR3 is encoded by further DNA sequences in the sample. The chain employs TRBV6-5 and TRBJ2-7; 7 bases fit TRBD1. The CDR3 is made up of 14 amino acids. With V trimmed by 2 bases and J by 3 bases, 4 bases remained unmatched. Germline V gene data show CDR1 as MNHEY and CDR2 as SVGAGI. The CDR3, as DNA: TGTGCCAGCAGTTACGGGAGACAGGGCTACGAGCAGTACTTC. It specifies CASSYGRQGYEQYF.

This chain joins TRBV2 and TRBJ1-5; D perhaps matches TRBD1 (6 bases). CDR3 length: 14 amino acids. The V end was cut by 3 bases, the J end by 7 bases, with 13 bases between. CDR1 is SNHLY, CDR2 FYNNEI, per germline. The CDR3 DNA follows: TGTGCCAGCAGTGAGATGGGGGCCGAGCAGCCCCAGCATTTT. Translated, it gives CASSEMGAEQPQHF.

The rearrangement uses TRBV29-1 and TRBJ2-5; TRBD1 matches at 7 bases. Germline V gives CDR1 SQVTM, CDR2 ANQGSEA. CDR3 length: 12 residues. Unmatched junction bases numbered 1, after V lost 4 bases and J lost 2 bases. The CDR3 reads CSVGQGQETQYF. The CDR3 region has the DNA TGCAGCGTTGGACAGGGTCAAGAGACCCAGTACTTC.

J is TRBJ2-7 and V is TRBV28; a weak D match, TRBD2 (7 bases). Trimming took 7 bases from V and 1 from J, leaving 23 bases between them. CDR1 is MDHEN and CDR2 is SYDVKM in the germline V gene. CDR3 length: 17 amino acids. CDR3 nucleotides: TGTGCCAGCATTTCCCGCCGAGGGGGGGAAGAATCCTACGAGCAGTACTTC. Translation: CASISRRGGEESYEQYF.

The CDR3 nucleotides read TGCGCCAGCAGCTTGTTTCCGGGGACAGAACAAGAGACCCAGTACTTC. Its translation: CASSLFPGTEQETQYF. The chain combines TRBV5-1 with TRBJ2-5, with TRBD1 matching over 7 bases. The J segment lost 2 bases and the V segment lost 1 base, leaving 8 bases of the junction unmatched. Germline loops: CDR1 SGHRS, CDR2 YFSETQ. The CDR3 runs to 16 residues.

The chain couples TRBV11-2 to TRBJ2-1; 10 positions match TRBD2. V was clipped by 5 bases and J by 7 bases; unmatched bases: 8. The length of the CDR3 is 15 residues. Per germline, CDR1 SGHAT and CDR2 FQNNGV. CDR3 DNA sequence: TGTGCCAGCAGCGGGCGACTAGCGGGTATGAATGAGCAGTTCTTC. Translation: CASSGRLAGMNEQFF.

The chain carries TRBV12-5 and TRBJ2-3, with TRBD2 matching over 8 bases. Looked up from germline, CDR1 is LGHNT and CDR2 is FRNRAP. The V and J ends lost 8 bases and 4 bases, in that order; junction bases with no gene match: 8. The CDR3 contains 14 residues. CDR3 nucleotides: TGTGCTAGTACCAGCGGGAGAGCTCCAGATACGCAGTATTTT. It specifies CASTSGRAPDTQYF.

This chain connects TRBV7-8 to TRBJ2-1; TRBD1 aligns across 8 bases. CDR1 SGHVS and CDR2 FQNEAQ come from the germline V gene. The CDR3 consists of 15 residues. V was pared by 6 bases and J by 10 bases, with 14 bases of the junction left unmatched. In DNA, the CDR3 is TGTGCCAGCAGTCCGGTGGGGTTGACAGGGGACGAGCAGTTCTTC. Encoded protein: CASSPVGLTGDEQFF.

The chain uses TRBV18 and TRBJ2-7; tentative D call: TRBD2 (6 bases). CDR3 length: 17 residues. Germline lookup yields CDR1 KGHSH and CDR2 LQKENI. V gave up 6 bases and J gave up 0 bases, with 21 bases separating them. The CDR3: CASSRLEGTPASYEQYF. DNA for the CDR3: TGTGCCAGCTCCCGACTCGAGGGGACTCCTGCCTCCTACGAGCAGTACTTC. The complete variable domain, with remaining parts taken from reference TRBV18 and TRBJ2-7, reads NAGVMQNPRHLVRRRGQEARLRCSPMKGHSHVYWYRQLPEEGLKFMVYLQKENIIDESGMPKERFSAEFPKEGPSILRIQQVVRGDSAAYFCASSRLEGTPASYEQYFGPGTRLTVT.

The chain couples TRBV2 to TRBJ1-1; the D is unclear. Per germline, CDR1 SNHLY and CDR2 FYNNEI. V lost 6 bases and J lost 0, with 8 bases in between. CDR3 length: 13 residues. CDR3 DNA sequence: TGTGCCAGCAGCAGAAACATGAACACTGAAGCTTTCTTT. It encodes CASSRNMNTEAFF. Full variable domain (remainder filled in from reference TRBV2 and TRBJ1-1): EPEVTQTPSHQVTQMGQEVILRCVPISNHLYFYWYRQILGQKVEFLVSFYNNEISEKSEIFDDQFSVERPDGSNFTLKIRSTKLEDSAMYFCASSRNMNTEAFFGQGTRLTVV.

The chain couples TRBV6-5 to TRBJ1-1; D might be TRBD1 (6 bases). Trimming removed 5 bases from V and 0 bases from J, with 13 bases in between. CDR1 and CDR2 from the germline V gene are MNHEY and SVGAGI. CDR3 length: 15 amino acids. Here the CDR3 DNA reads TGTGCCAGCAGTCCCCGGGACAAACTGAACACTGAAGCTTTCTTT. Translating gives CASSPRDKLNTEAFF.

This clone has more than one count but fewer than ten. As DNA, the CDR3 is TGTGCCAGCAGTCCACTAGCGGGCATTGGAGGCGAGCAGTACTTC. Amino acids: CASSPLAGIGGEQYF. This sequence joins TRBV27 and TRBJ2-7; 9 positions agree with TRBD2. The CDR3 has 15 amino acids. From germline, CDR1 is MNHEY and CDR2 SMNVEV (reference sequence). V dropped 5 bases and J dropped 6; count of bases not matched to a gene: 11.

The chain links TRBV6-5 to TRBJ2-1, with a weak D call TRBD1 (6 bases). V lost 0 bases, J lost 8 bases, and 14 bases lay in between. The CDR3 loop spans 15 amino acids. The germline CDR1 and CDR2 sequences are MNHEY and SVGAGI. CDR3 residues: CASSYSRQGLDEQFF. Written as DNA, the CDR3 is TGTGCCAGCAGTTACTCGAGGCAGGGGTTGGATGAGCAGTTCTTC.

This clone turned up a few times. The chain carries TRBV25-1 and TRBJ1-1; possible D gene TRBD1, 6 bases. CDR3 length: 14 residues. Trimming took 6 bases from V and 6 from J, leaving 17 bases between them. Germline loops: CDR1 MGHDK, CDR2 SYGVNS. The CDR3 DNA is TGTGCCAGCAGGAGGTGGGGGGGCTTCGCTGAAGCTTTCTTT. This sequence encodes CASRRWGGFAEAFF.

The chain links TRBV25-1 to TRBJ1-3, with a possible D match to TRBD2 (6 bases). The tail of the sequence fits TRBJ2-2 better, so the J call may be wrong. The germline gives CDR1 MGHDK, CDR2 SYGVNS. The CDR3 covers 14 residues. The chain's CDR3 is CASSAGVDTGELFF. CDR3 DNA sequence: TGTGCCAGCAGTGCGGGGGTCGACACCGGGGAGCTGTTTTTT.